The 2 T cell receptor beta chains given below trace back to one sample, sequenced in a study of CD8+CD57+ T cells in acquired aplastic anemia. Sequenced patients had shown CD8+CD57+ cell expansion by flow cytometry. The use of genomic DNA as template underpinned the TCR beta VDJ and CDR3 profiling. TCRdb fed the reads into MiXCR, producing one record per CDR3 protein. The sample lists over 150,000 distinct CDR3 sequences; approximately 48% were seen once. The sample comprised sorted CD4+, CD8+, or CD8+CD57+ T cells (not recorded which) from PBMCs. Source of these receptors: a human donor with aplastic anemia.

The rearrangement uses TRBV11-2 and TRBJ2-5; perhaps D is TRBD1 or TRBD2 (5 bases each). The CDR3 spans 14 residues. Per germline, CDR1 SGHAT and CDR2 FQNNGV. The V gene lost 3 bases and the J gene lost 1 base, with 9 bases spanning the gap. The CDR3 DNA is TGTGCCAGCAGCTTTGGGGGATCCCAAGAGACCCAGTACTTC. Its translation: CASSFGGSQETQYF. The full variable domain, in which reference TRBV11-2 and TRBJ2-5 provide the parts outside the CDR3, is EAGVAQSPRYKIIEKRQSVAFWCNPISGHATLYWYQQILGQGPKLLIQFQNNGVVDDSQLPKDRFSAERLKGVDSTLKIQPAKLEDSAVYLCASSFGGSQETQYFGPGTRLLVL.

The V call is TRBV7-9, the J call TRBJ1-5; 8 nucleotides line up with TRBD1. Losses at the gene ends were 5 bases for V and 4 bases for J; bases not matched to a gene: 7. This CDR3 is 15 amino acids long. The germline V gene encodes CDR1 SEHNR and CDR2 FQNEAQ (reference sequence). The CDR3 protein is CASSPEGTGNQPQHF. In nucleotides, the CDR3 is TGTGCCAGCAGCCCAGAGGGGACAGGTAATCAGCCCCAGCATTTT.